One sample yielded the 15 T cell receptor beta chains listed below, sequenced in a study of Ad26.COV2.S vaccination and SARS-CoV-2 variants. Sequencing used immunoSEQ multiplex PCR; TCRdb keeps in-frame clones, though not all of them. Among some 480,000 clones, roughly nine tenths were seen once, and the ten largest hold roughly 13%. Stated treatment: approximately 18 received Ad26.COV2.S at low or high dose, single or two shots; roughly five received placebo; per-sample allocation not given. Sampling was performed 63 days after the first vaccine or placebo injection. The specimen was peripheral blood, collected in a trial of Ad26.COV2.S vaccine versus placebo. All receptors come from a person aged 18-65 years who received the Ad26.COV2.S COVID-19 vaccine or a placebo.

The chain has TRBV2 and TRBJ2-1; D may be TRBD2 (5 bases). CDR1 and CDR2 from the germline V gene are SNHLY and FYNNEI. V lost 6 bases to trimming and J lost 9 bases, with 15 bases between them. There are 13 residues in the CDR3. In DNA, the CDR3 is TGTGCCAGCAGGGTGGAGCGGTCCCCTGAGCAGTTCTTC. This translates into CASRVERSPEQFF.

The chain employs TRBV3-1 (or the pseudogene TRBV3-2) and TRBJ2-5, with 10 nucleotides matching TRBD2. Losses at the gene ends were 1 base for V and 9 bases for J; bases not matched to a gene: 8. CDR3 length: 15 residues. Germline V gene data show CDR1 as LGHDT and CDR2 as YNNKEL (reference sequence). The CDR3 reads CASSQGSASGSAQYF. DNA of the CDR3: TGTGCCAGCAGCCAAGGGTCGGCTAGCGGGAGTGCCCAGTACTTC.

In DNA form, the CDR3 reads TGTGCCAGCAGTTACTCGCCGCAGGTGAACACCGGGGAGCTGTTTTTT. As protein: CASSYSPQVNTGELFF. The chain carries TRBV6-5 and TRBJ2-2; D uncertain. The CDR3 consists of 16 residues. V lost 0 bases and J lost 1, with 9 bases in between. Germline CDR1 is MNHEY and CDR2 is SVGAGI.

This clone was recorded once. CDR3 sequence: CATSDGRVETQYF. The CDR3, as DNA: TGTGCCACCAGTGATGGCAGGGTAGAGACCCAGTACTTC. The chain joins TRBV24-1 to TRBJ2-5, with D maybe TRBD1 (5 bases). The V end lost 3 bases, the J end lost 4 bases, and 8 bases lay between the germline ends. Germline V gene data show CDR1 as KGHDR and CDR2 as SFDVKD. The CDR3 is made up of 13 amino acids.

The chain is built from TRBV7-2 and TRBJ2-5; D remains unclear. The V gene's germline CDR1 is SGHTA and CDR2 FQGNSA. Deletions cut 5 bases from V and 5 bases from J, with 9 bases between. The CDR3 loop spans 12 amino acids. CDR3 residues: CASSPPSETQYF. The CDR3, as DNA: TGTGCCAGCAGCCCCCCTTCGGAGACCCAGTACTTC.

This rearrangement joins TRBV28 to TRBJ1-1; D is unclear. CDR3 length: 13 amino acids. CDR1 is MDHEN and CDR2 is SYDVKM in the germline V gene. V lost 5 bases, J lost 0 bases, and 7 bases lay in between. DNA for the CDR3: TGTGCCAGCAGTATAGAATTGAACACTGAAGCTTTCTTT. Translating it yields CASSIELNTEAFF.

This clone was counted a few times. This chain uses TRBV27 with TRBJ1-2; 9 bases map to TRBD1. The CDR3 has 14 residues. V was pared by 4 bases and J by 7 bases, with 7 bases of the junction left unmatched. Germline V gives CDR1 MNHEY, CDR2 SMNVEV (reference sequence). DNA of the CDR3: TGTGCCAGCAGTTCAGGGGACAGGGTGGGTGGCTACACCTTC. Protein product: CASSSGDRVGGYTF.

This sequence joins TRBV7-2 and TRBJ2-7, with TRBD2 identical over 7 bases. The CDR3 sequence is 17 residues long. Germline CDR1 is SGHTA and CDR2 is FQGNSA. J was trimmed by 7 bases and V by 5 bases; bases with no gene match: 20. CDR3 in amino acids: CASSHRASSSGAGEQYF. In DNA form, the CDR3 reads TGTGCCAGCAGCCATAGGGCGTCGTCTAGCGGAGCTGGAGAGCAGTACTTC.

V is TRBV5-1 and J is TRBJ2-7; 11 bases fit TRBD2. The germline gives CDR1 SGHRS, CDR2 YFSETQ. The CDR3 length is 14 residues. The V and J ends lost 6 bases and 9 bases, in that order; junction bases with no gene match: 11. DNA of the CDR3: TGCGCCAGCAACCTAGGGACTAGCGGCCAGCCGCAGTACTTC. The encoded protein is CASNLGTSGQPQYF.

The rearrangement uses TRBV10-3 and TRBJ1-1; 8 bases agree with TRBD1. This CDR3 is 14 amino acids long. The V gene's germline CDR1 is ENHRY and CDR2 SYGVKD. Losses at the gene ends were 10 bases for V and 2 bases for J; bases not matched to a gene: 9. The CDR3: CATQTDRDNTEAFF. As DNA, the CDR3 is TGTGCCACCCAGACGGACAGGGACAACACTGAAGCTTTCTTT.

The V and J genes are TRBV15 and TRBJ2-1, with D maybe TRBD2 (5 bases). V gave up 4 bases and J gave up 6 bases, with 10 bases separating them. The CDR3 sequence is 13 residues long. Per the germline V gene, CDR1 is LNHNV and CDR2 is YYDKDF (reference sequence). CDR3 DNA: TGTGCCACCAGCAAGGGAGTAGGCAATGAGCAGTTCTTC. This translates into CATSKGVGNEQFF. Combining the CDR3 with reference TRBV15 and TRBJ2-1 gives the whole variable domain DAMVIQNPRYQVTQFGKPVTLSCSQTLNHNVMYWYQQKSSQAPKLLFHYYDKDFNNEADTPDNFQSRRPNTSFCFLDIRSPGLGDTAMYLCATSKGVGNEQFFGPGTRLTVL.

Concerning this clone: Compared with germline, one end of the junction differs, possibly owing to a read error. The V and J genes are TRBV7-7 and TRBJ2-3, with 8 bases that match TRBD2. Germline V lookup: CDR1 SSHAT, CDR2 FNYEAQ (reference sequence). The CDR3 spans 16 residues. The CDR3 DNA reads TGTGCTAGCAGCCCGGGAGGGCCGGGCGGGGTAGATACGCAGTATTTT. Amino acids: CASSPGGPGGVDTQYF. Looking up the rest from reference TRBV7-7 and TRBJ2-3 gives the full variable domain: GAGVSQSPRYKVTKRGQDVTLRCDPISSHATLYWYQQALGQGPEFLTYFNYEAQPDKSGLPSDRFSAERPEGSISTLTIQRTEQRDSAMYRCASSPGGPGGVDTQYFGPGTRLTVL.

The chain recombines TRBV5-1 with TRBJ2-3; 8 positions match TRBD2. V lost 0 bases, J lost 0 bases, and 9 bases stayed unmatched. CDR1 SGHRS and CDR2 YFSETQ come from the germline V gene. The CDR3 has 18 residues. CDR3 sequence: CASSLGGSGTSSTDTQYF. CDR3 DNA sequence: TGCGCCAGCAGCTTGGGCGGTAGCGGGACTTCTAGCACAGATACGCAGTATTTT.

The V call is TRBV3-1 (or the pseudogene TRBV3-2), the J call TRBJ1-2, with 8 bases fitting TRBD1. J lost 3 bases, V lost 4 bases, and 13 bases had no gene match. Germline-derived CDR1 and CDR2 are LGHDT and YNNKEL (reference sequence). This CDR3 comprises 17 residues. The CDR3 region is CASSLSTGVERHYGYTF. Written as DNA, the CDR3 is TGTGCCAGCAGCCTCTCGACAGGGGTCGAAAGGCACTATGGCTACACCTTC.

A note on this clone: The limits of the CDR3 on the DNA are not certain, so only TCRdb's listed CDR3 is given. The V call is TRBV27, the J call TRBJ2-7; the D call of TRBD2 is as the table states it, not checked on the DNA. The CDR3 is made up of 13 amino acids, end residues included. Per the germline V gene, CDR1 is MNHEY and CDR2 is SMNVEV (reference sequence). The chain's CDR3 is CASSTSGAREQYF.